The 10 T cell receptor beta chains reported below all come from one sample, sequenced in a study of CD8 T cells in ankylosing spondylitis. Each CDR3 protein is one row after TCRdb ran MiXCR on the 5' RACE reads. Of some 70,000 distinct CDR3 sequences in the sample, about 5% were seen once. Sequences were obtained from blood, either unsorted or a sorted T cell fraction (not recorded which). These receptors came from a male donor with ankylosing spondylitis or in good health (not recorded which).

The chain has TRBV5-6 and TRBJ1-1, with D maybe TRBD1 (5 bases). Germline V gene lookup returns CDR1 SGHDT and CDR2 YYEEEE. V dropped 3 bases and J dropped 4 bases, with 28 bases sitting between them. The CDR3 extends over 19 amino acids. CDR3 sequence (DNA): TGTGCCAGCAGCTCCGGGACCTTCATCCTGCGGAGCTTGGGCACTGAAGCTTTCTTT. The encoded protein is CASSSGTFILRSLGTEAFF.

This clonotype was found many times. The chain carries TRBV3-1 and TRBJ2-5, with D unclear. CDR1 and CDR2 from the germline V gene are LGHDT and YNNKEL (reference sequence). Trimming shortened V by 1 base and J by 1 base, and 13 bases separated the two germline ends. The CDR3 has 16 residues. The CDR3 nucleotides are TGTGCCAGCAGCCAAGGGGTCTTGGAATTCCAAGAGACCCAGTACTTC. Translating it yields CASSQGVLEFQETQYF.

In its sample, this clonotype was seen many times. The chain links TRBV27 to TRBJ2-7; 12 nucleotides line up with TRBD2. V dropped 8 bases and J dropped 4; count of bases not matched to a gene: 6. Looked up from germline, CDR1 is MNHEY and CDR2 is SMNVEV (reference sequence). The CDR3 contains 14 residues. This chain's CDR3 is CASRGLAGRYEQYF. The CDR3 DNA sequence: TGTGCCAGCCGCGGACTAGCGGGGAGGTACGAGCAGTACTTC.

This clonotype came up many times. CDR3 residues: CSVERGADLDNEQFF. The CDR3, as DNA: TGCAGCGTTGAAAGAGGGGCTGATCTGGACAATGAGCAGTTCTTC. The chain employs TRBV29-1 and TRBJ2-1; the D gene could be TRBD1 or TRBD2 (5 bases each). The V gene lost 2 bases and the J gene lost 5 bases, with 16 bases spanning the gap. Germline V gene data show CDR1 as SQVTM and CDR2 as ANQGSEA. The CDR3 spans 15 residues.

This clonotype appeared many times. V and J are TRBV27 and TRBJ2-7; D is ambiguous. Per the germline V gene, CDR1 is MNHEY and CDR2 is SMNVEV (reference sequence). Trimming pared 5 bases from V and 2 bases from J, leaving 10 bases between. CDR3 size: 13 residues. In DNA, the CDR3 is TGTGCCAGCAGTCCCCCGGACCCCTACGAGCAGTACTTC. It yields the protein CASSPPDPYEQYF.

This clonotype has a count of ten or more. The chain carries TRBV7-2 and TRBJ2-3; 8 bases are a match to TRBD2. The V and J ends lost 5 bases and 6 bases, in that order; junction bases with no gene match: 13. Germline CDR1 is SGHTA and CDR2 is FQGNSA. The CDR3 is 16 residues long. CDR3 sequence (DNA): TGTGCCAGCAGCCGGGAGGGACTAGGATTATCGGATACGCAGTATTTT. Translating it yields CASSREGLGLSDTQYF.

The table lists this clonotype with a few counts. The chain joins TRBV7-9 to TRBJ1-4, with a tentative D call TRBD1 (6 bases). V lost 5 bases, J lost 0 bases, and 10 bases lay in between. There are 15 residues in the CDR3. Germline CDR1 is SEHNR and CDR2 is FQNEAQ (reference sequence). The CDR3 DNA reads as TGTGCCAGCAGCCCCTACAGGGCAACTAATGAAAAACTGTTTTTT. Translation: CASSPYRATNEKLFF. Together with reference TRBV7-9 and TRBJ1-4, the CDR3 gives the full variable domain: DTGVSQNPRHKITKRGQNVTFRCDPISEHNRLYWYRQTLGQGPEFLTYFQNEAQLEKSRLLSDRFSAERPKGSFSTLEIQRTEQGDSAMYLCASSPYRATNEKLFFGSGTQLSVL.

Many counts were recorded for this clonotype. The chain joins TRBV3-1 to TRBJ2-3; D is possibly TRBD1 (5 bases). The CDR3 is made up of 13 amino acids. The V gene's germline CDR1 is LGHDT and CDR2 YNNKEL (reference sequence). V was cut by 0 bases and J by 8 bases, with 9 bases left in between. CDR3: CASSQERGTTQYF. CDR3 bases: TGTGCCAGCAGCCAAGAAAGGGGAACTACGCAGTATTTT.

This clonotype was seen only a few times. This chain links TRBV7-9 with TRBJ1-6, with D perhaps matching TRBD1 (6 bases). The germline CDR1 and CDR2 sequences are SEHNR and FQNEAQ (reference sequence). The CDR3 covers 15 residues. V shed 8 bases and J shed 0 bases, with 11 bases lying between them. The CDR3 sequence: CASGRGASYNSPLHF. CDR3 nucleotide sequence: TGTGCCAGCGGGAGGGGGGCCTCCTATAATTCACCCCTCCACTTT.

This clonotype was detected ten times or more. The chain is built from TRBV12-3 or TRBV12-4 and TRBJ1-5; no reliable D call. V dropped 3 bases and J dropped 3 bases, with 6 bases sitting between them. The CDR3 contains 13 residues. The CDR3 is CASSFDNNQPQHF. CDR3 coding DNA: TGTGCCAGCAGTTTCGACAACAATCAGCCCCAGCATTTT.